One sample yielded the 31 T cell receptor beta chains listed below, sequenced in a study of vaccination and CD4 T cells after COVID-19. These receptors lack a known antigen. The Oncomine TCR Beta short-read assay was what sequenced the DNA obtained from cultured CD4+ T cells. TCRdb independently ran MiXCR on the PCR reads; one entry per CDR3 protein. The repertoire holds more than 15,000 distinct CDR3 sequences, with around 44% as singletons. As for treatment: approximately nine-day PBMC culture with coronavirus spike peptide pools or control peptides (ViraFEST assay). The sample comprised CD4+ T cells from blood, cultured in vitro. The receptor source for this set is a human donor who had recovered from COVID-19.

This rearrangement joins TRBV7-2 to TRBJ2-2, with 16 bases aligning to TRBD2. Germline CDR1 SGHTA, CDR2 FQGNSA. Trimming took 3 bases from V and 5 from J; bases not matched to a gene: 0. This CDR3 is built from 16 residues. The CDR3 DNA reads TGTGCCAGCAGCTTGGGACTAGCGGGAGGGACCGGGGAGCTGTTTTTT. It is translated as CASSLGLAGGTGELFF.

The table lists this clonotype with a few counts. The chain couples TRBV20-1 to TRBJ2-2; 12 bases align to TRBD1. This CDR3 has 17 residues. Germline loops: CDR1 DFQATT, CDR2 SNEGSKA (reference sequence). The V segment lost 6 bases and the J segment 0 bases; nucleotides outside the gene matches: 8. As DNA, the CDR3 is TGCAGTGCCCCCCTTGGGACAGGGGGCACGAACACCGGGGAGCTGTTTTTT. Encoded protein: CSAPLGTGGTNTGELFF.

V usage is TRBV5-5 and J usage is TRBJ1-5, with 8 bases matching TRBD1. J gave up 5 bases and V 4 bases, and 2 bases lay outside the gene matches. Germline assignment: CDR1 SGHKS and CDR2 YYEKEE (reference sequence). CDR3 length equals 13 residues. The CDR3 DNA reads as TGTGCCAGCAGCAGGACAGGGTATCAGCCCCAGCATTTT. Its protein product is CASSRTGYQPQHF. The full variable domain, with the rest looked up from reference TRBV5-5 and TRBJ1-5, is DAGVTQSPTHLIKTRGQQVTLRCSPISGHKSVSWYQQVLGQGPQFIFQYYEKEERGRGNFPDRFSARQFPNYSSELNVNALLLGDSALYLCASSRTGYQPQHFGDGTRLSIL.

The chain couples TRBV25-1 to TRBJ1-2; D remains unclear. With 2 bases removed from V and 4 bases from J, the gap between germline ends came to 11 bases. The germline gives CDR1 MGHDK, CDR2 SYGVNS. The CDR3 is 14 residues long. CDR3 in amino acids: CASSEKGEGYGYTF. CDR3 coding DNA: TGTGCCAGCAGTGAAAAGGGTGAGGGCTATGGCTACACCTTC.

The chain recombines TRBV28 with TRBJ2-3; weak D call: TRBD1 (6 bases). CDR3 length equals 15 residues. Germline V gene sequence: CDR1 MDHEN, CDR2 SYDVKM. The germline V and J ends were trimmed by 2 bases and 6 bases, with 15 bases remaining between them. For the CDR3, the DNA is TGTGCCAGCAGTTTAAACCCCTCCGGACAGGATACGCAGTATTTT. Protein: CASSLNPSGQDTQYF.

The chain combines TRBV9 with TRBJ1-2, with unresolved D. The V and J ends lost 3 bases and 7 bases respectively, with 10 bases between them. The CDR3 totals 12 residues. CDR1 and CDR2 (germline): SGDLS, YYNGEE. The CDR3 DNA is TGTGCCAGCAGCGCCGTAACTAGTGGCTACACCTTC. It codes for CASSAVTSGYTF.

This clonotype has more than one count but fewer than ten. The CDR3 sequence: CASRSSGTQSVYF. CDR3 coding DNA: TGTGCCAGCAGATCTTCCGGGACCCAGAGCGTCTACTTC. J is TRBJ2-7 and V is TRBV6-1; D possibly matches TRBD1 or TRBD2 (5 bases each). Trimming took off 6 bases at V and 13 bases at J, with 22 bases between the two ends. Germline V gene data show CDR1 as MNHNS and CDR2 as SASEGT. CDR3 length: 13 residues.

V is TRBV7-9 and J is TRBJ2-3, with 12 bases matching TRBD2. Germline trimming cut 3 bases from V and 5 bases from J; bases unmatched to any gene: 12. Per germline, CDR1 SEHNR and CDR2 FQNEAQ (reference sequence). CDR3 size: 18 residues. The chain's CDR3 is CASSLGLAGYGDGDTQYF. For the CDR3, the DNA is TGTGCCAGCAGCTTGGGACTAGCGGGTTATGGGGACGGAGATACGCAGTATTTT.

V and J are TRBV19 and TRBJ2-3; D gene uncertain. This CDR3 region has 13 residues. Trimming stripped 7 bases from V and 6 bases from J, with 14 bases between. Germline loops: CDR1 LNHDA, CDR2 SQIVND (reference sequence). The DNA for the CDR3 is TGTGCCAGTAACGAAAACGTCAGGGATACGCAGTATTTT. It codes for CASNENVRDTQYF.

This chain links TRBV24-1 with TRBJ2-3; TRBD1 or TRBD2 may be the D gene (5 bases each). Germline-derived CDR1 and CDR2 are KGHDR and SFDVKD. The CDR3 has 13 residues. Trimming stripped 3 bases from V and 6 bases from J, with 9 bases between. The CDR3: CATSDGGTDTQYF. CDR3 DNA sequence: TGTGCCACCAGTGATGGGGGTACGGATACGCAGTATTTT.

The chain is built from TRBV2 and TRBJ2-7; 8 bases fit TRBD2. V lost 6 bases to trimming and J lost 1 base; unmatched junction nucleotides: 5. The CDR3 consists of 14 residues. Germline V gene lookup returns CDR1 SNHLY and CDR2 FYNNEI. As DNA, the CDR3 is TGTGCCAGCAGGCGGGAGGATCCTTCCTACGAGCAGTACTTC. Residues: CASRREDPSYEQYF.

In its sample, this clonotype was seen a few times. The chain has TRBV12-3 or TRBV12-4 and TRBJ2-3, with TRBD2 matching 8 bases. The CDR3 has 16 residues. J lost 0 bases, V lost 4 bases, and 6 bases had no gene match. DNA of the CDR3: TGTGCCAGCAGTTATAGCGGGATCGGGAGCACAGATACGCAGTATTTT. Its protein product is CASSYSGIGSTDTQYF.

The chain couples TRBV6-5 to TRBJ2-7; TRBD1 is a possible D gene (6 bases). V lost 2 bases to trimming and J lost 1 base, with 9 bases between them. CDR1 and CDR2 from the germline V gene are MNHEY and SVGAGI. CDR3 length: 14 residues. CDR3 nucleotides: TGTGCCAGCAGTTACAACAGGGTGTCCTACGAGCAGTACTTC. It yields the protein CASSYNRVSYEQYF.

This clonotype was detected once. The CDR3 sequence is CAIRPGLAGVDTQYF. CDR3 in DNA: TGTGCCATCAGACCGGGGCTAGCGGGTGTAGATACGCAGTATTTT. V is TRBV10-3 and J is TRBJ2-3; 8 nucleotides agree with TRBD2. The CDR3 has 15 amino acids. Germline loops: CDR1 ENHRY, CDR2 SYGVKD. V shed 6 bases, J shed 5 bases, and the junction held 10 bases outside the gene matches.

This clonotype showed up just a few times. V and J are TRBV6-2 or TRBV6-3 and TRBJ2-5; 10 bases align to TRBD2. Germline V CDR1 and CDR2: MNHEY, SVGEGT. This CDR3 is built from 15 residues. After removal of 6 bases from V and 4 bases from J, the junction contained 8 bases not matched to a gene. The CDR3 coding sequence is TGTGCCAGCAGAAGACTAGCGGGTGATTTAGAGACCCAGTACTTC. It is translated as CASRRLAGDLETQYF.

The rearrangement joins TRBV27 to TRBJ2-5; 8 nucleotides align to TRBD1. This CDR3 contains 15 residues. Germline V CDR1 and CDR2: MNHEY, SMNVEV (reference sequence). V trimming: 1 base; J trimming: 5 bases; junction bases outside the gene matches: 6. DNA for the CDR3: TGTGCCAGCAGTTTATGGCCAACAGGGGGGGAGACCCAGTACTTC. Encoded protein: CASSLWPTGGETQYF.

The gene calls are TRBV5-8 and TRBJ1-5, with TRBD1 matching over 7 bases. Germline V gene sequence: CDR1 SGHTS, CDR2 YDEGEE. Trimming removed 6 bases from V and 6 bases from J; junction bases left unmatched: 12. CDR3 length: 15 amino acids. CDR3 sequence reads: CASKTGPSRGQPQHF. The CDR3 DNA is TGTGCCAGCAAGACAGGGCCCAGTCGGGGTCAGCCCCAGCATTTT.

This chain links TRBV11-2 with TRBJ1-5, with no clear D. The CDR3 consists of 15 residues. V was clipped by 0 bases and J by 5 bases, with 11 bases between them. Looked up from germline, CDR1 is SGHAT and CDR2 is FQNNGV. The CDR3 nucleotides read TGTGCCAGCAGCTTAGATGGGATCAGCCATCAGCCCCAGCATTTT. Encoded protein: CASSLDGISHQPQHF.

The genes are TRBV2 and TRBJ2-3, with D maybe TRBD2 (6 bases). V lost 7 bases and J 2 bases, leaving 13 bases between the germline ends. Germline lookup yields CDR1 SNHLY and CDR2 FYNNEI. The CDR3 has 14 residues. CDR3 in amino acids: CASNTVADTDTQYF. CDR3 DNA: TGTGCCAGCAACACTGTAGCGGACACAGATACGCAGTATTTT.

This chain links TRBV6-1 with TRBJ2-6; D is uncertain. CDR3 length equals 16 residues. With 7 bases removed from V and 0 bases from J, the gap between germline ends came to 13 bases. Germline lookup yields CDR1 MNHNS and CDR2 SASEGT. DNA of the CDR3: TGTGCCAGCATGTGGGGATTCAGCTCTGGGGCCAACGTCCTGACTTTC. Protein: CASMWGFSSGANVLTF.

The chain carries TRBV11-2 and TRBJ1-5; D gene ambiguous. Trimming removed 3 bases from V and 9 bases from J, with 12 bases in between. Germline-derived CDR1 and CDR2 are SGHAT and FQNNGV. The CDR3 spans 13 residues. DNA for the CDR3: TGTGCCAGCAGCTTTTCCCGCGCGGGGCCCCAGCATTTT. As protein: CASSFSRAGPQHF. Together with reference TRBV11-2 and TRBJ1-5, the CDR3 gives the full variable domain: EAGVAQSPRYKIIEKRQSVAFWCNPISGHATLYWYQQILGQGPKLLIQFQNNGVVDDSQLPKDRFSAERLKGVDSTLKIQPAKLEDSAVYLCASSFSRAGPQHFGDGTRLSIL.

The genes are TRBV20-1 and TRBJ2-7; 10 bases agree with TRBD2. This CDR3 comprises 15 residues. Germline CDR1 DFQATT, CDR2 SNEGSKA (reference sequence). Trimming took 6 bases from V and 3 from J; bases not matched to a gene: 11. CDR3 sequence (DNA): TGCAGTGCCCCTGCCGGTACTAGCGGGAACTACGAGCAGTACTTC. It translates to CSAPAGTSGNYEQYF.

The V call is TRBV5-4, the J call TRBJ1-1, with no clear D. The V and J ends lost 2 bases and 1 base respectively, with 18 bases between them. The CDR3 is 17 residues long. CDR1 is SGHNT, CDR2 YYREEE, per germline (reference sequence). This chain's CDR3 is CASSLFRGEVANTEAFF. The CDR3 DNA reads as TGTGCCAGCAGCTTATTCCGAGGTGAGGTGGCGAACACTGAAGCTTTCTTT.

The chain joins TRBV15 to TRBJ1-4; maybe TRBD1 (5 bases). CDR3 length: 16 amino acids. The V end was cut by 3 bases, the J end by 7 bases, with 18 bases between. Per the germline V gene, CDR1 is LNHNV and CDR2 is YYDKDF (reference sequence). The DNA for the CDR3 is TGTGCCACCAGCAGGGGGGTCGGAGGGTTCATTGAAAAACTGTTTTTT. This encodes CATSRGVGGFIEKLFF. Looking up the rest from reference TRBV15 and TRBJ1-4 gives the full variable domain: DAMVIQNPRYQVTQFGKPVTLSCSQTLNHNVMYWYQQKSSQAPKLLFHYYDKDFNNEADTPDNFQSRRPNTSFCFLDIRSPGLGDTAMYLCATSRGVGGFIEKLFFGSGTQLSVL.

This clonotype occurred once. The rearrangement uses TRBV6-1 and TRBJ1-3; D gene ambiguous. This CDR3 is built from 14 residues. Trimming took 7 bases from V and 3 from J, leaving 13 bases between them. CDR1 and CDR2 from the germline V gene are MNHNS and SASEGT. The DNA of the CDR3 is TGTGCCAGCACCCCCATGGTGGATGGAAACACCATATATTTT. Amino acid sequence: CASTPMVDGNTIYF.

V is TRBV11-3 and J is TRBJ2-1; D not resolved. The germline V gene has CDR1 SGHNT and CDR2 YENEEA. The length of the CDR3 is 17 residues. V was trimmed by 0 bases and J by 0 bases, leaving 12 bases between them. CDR3 sequence: CASSLESSSGSYNEQFF. The CDR3 DNA follows: TGTGCCAGCAGCTTAGAGAGTAGCTCCGGCTCCTACAATGAGCAGTTCTTC.

This clonotype was seen only a few times. V usage is TRBV20-1 and J usage is TRBJ1-5, with D perhaps TRBD1 (6 bases). Germline V gives CDR1 DFQATT, CDR2 SNEGSKA (reference sequence). This CDR3 is 17 amino acids long. Trimming shortened V by 6 bases and J by 2 bases, and 23 bases separated the two germline ends. CDR3 loop: CSATEPQGIRGNQPQHF. The CDR3 nucleotides read TGCAGTGCGACCGAGCCTCAGGGGATTCGAGGCAATCAGCCCCAGCATTTT.

The gene calls are TRBV6-1 and TRBJ2-7; 10 bases match TRBD1. CDR1 MNHNS and CDR2 SASEGT come from the germline V gene. V gave up 6 bases and J gave up 5 bases; unmatched junction bases: 10. The CDR3 consists of 15 residues. As DNA, the CDR3 is TGTGCCAGCAGACGACAGGGGGCCTACCTTGACGAGCAGTACTTC. Translated: CASRRQGAYLDEQYF.

The table lists this clonotype with a few counts. V gene TRBV6-1 combines with J gene TRBJ2-3, with unresolved D. Germline V gives CDR1 MNHNS, CDR2 SASEGT. This CDR3 is built from 14 residues. V lost 4 bases and J 2 bases, leaving 10 bases between the germline ends. The CDR3 spells CASSARGFTDTQYF. CDR3 sequence (DNA): TGTGCCAGCAGTGCAAGAGGTTTCACAGATACGCAGTATTTT.

The rearrangement links TRBV20-1 to TRBJ2-5; TRBD1 matches 7 bases. The CDR3 sequence is 13 residues long. V gave up 3 bases and J gave up 4 bases; unmatched junction bases: 5. Germline CDR1 and CDR2: DFQATT and SNEGSKA (reference sequence). CDR3 DNA sequence: TGCAGTGCTAGGATGACAGGGAGAGAGACCCAGTACTTC. Translation: CSARMTGRETQYF.

The chain combines TRBV14 with TRBJ2-3; the D is unclear. The CDR3 is 10 residues long. Germline CDR1 reads SGHDN; CDR2 reads FVKESK. V was pared by 2 bases and J by 7 bases, with 1 base between. The CDR3: CASSQNTQYF. CDR3 coding DNA: TGTGCCAGCAGCCAAAATACGCAGTATTTT. Variable domain in full (rest from reference TRBV14 and TRBJ2-3): EAGVTQFPSHSVIEKGQTVTLRCDPISGHDNLYWYRRVMGKEIKFLLHFVKESKQDESGMPNNRFLAERTGGTYSTLKVQPAELEDSGVYFCASSQNTQYFGPGTRLTVL.